The entry below describes one T cell receptor beta chain. The CDR3 is made up of 17 amino acids. Trimming took 5 bases from V and 3 from J; bases not matched to a gene: 14. Germline V gene data show CDR1 as MGHDK and CDR2 as SYGVNS. This entry is derived from a study of shared clonotypes between healthy human individuals. Libraries were prepared by immunoSEQ multiplex PCR; TCRdb keeps only in-frame clonotypes and omits some of them. In the table there are 2,100,000 or so clones, 90% to 97% of which are singletons. The receptor was isolated from a young man in good health. This chain joins TRBV25-1 and TRBJ2-3; 7 nucleotides agree with TRBD1. Sequenced material: naive CD4+ T cells sorted from blood. Subset denoted: CD45RA+ positively selected. Written as DNA, the CDR3 is TGTGCCAGCAGTAGTTTTCCGGGACAGTCGGGGACAGATACGCAGTATTTT. It specifies CASSSFPGQSGTDTQYF.